Presented here are 28 T cell receptor beta chains from one specimen sequenced in a study of molecular identifiers for immune sequencing clone quantification. TCRdb re-called the PCR reads with MiXCR, one entry per CDR3 protein. The sample carries hundreds of thousands of distinct CDR3 sequences, about 25% recorded once. The material sequenced was naive CD8+ T cells from blood, with Jurkat cell RNA spiked in. This sample's subset: FACS-sorted CD8+CD4-CCR7+CD45RA+ naive T cells. These receptors were taken from a human donor in good health. Some libraries in this study had Jurkat cell RNA spiked in.

This clonotype came up a few times. The chain is built from TRBV2 and TRBJ1-5; 8 positions agree with TRBD1. Germline V CDR1 and CDR2: SNHLY, FYNNEI. The CDR3 is made up of 16 amino acids. V dropped 6 bases and J dropped 0; count of bases not matched to a gene: 7. The CDR3 DNA reads TGTGCCAGCAGAGGGACAGGCCTTTATAGCAATCAGCCCCAGCATTTT. It encodes CASRGTGLYSNQPQHF.

Many counts were recorded for this clonotype. The chain uses TRBV29-1 and TRBJ1-1, with a tentative D call TRBD1 (6 bases). Trimming took off 7 bases at V and 6 bases at J, with 15 bases between the two ends. Germline V lookup: CDR1 SQVTM, CDR2 ANQGSEA. The CDR3 consists of 12 residues. CDR3 in amino acids: CSALARGAEAFF. CDR3 nucleotides: TGCAGCGCCCTCGCCAGGGGAGCTGAAGCTTTCTTT.

This clonotype appeared a single time. This may be a read error: a much more frequent sequence differs by one nucleotide. This sequence joins TRBV6-6 and TRBJ2-7; possibly TRBD2 for D (5 bases). The ends were cut back, 5 bases at V and 3 bases at J, with 8 bases in the middle. The CDR3 has 12 residues. Per germline, CDR1 MNHNY and CDR2 SVGAGI (reference sequence). CDR3 sequence (DNA): TGTGCCAGCAGTGTGGACTTCTACGAGCAGTACTTC. Its translation is CASSVDFYEQYF.

This clonotype came up a few times. This chain joins TRBV7-8 and TRBJ1-5; weak D call: TRBD1 (5 bases). The CDR3 is 14 amino acids. CDR1 is SGHVS and CDR2 is FQNEAQ in the germline V gene. V lost 5 bases, J lost 6 bases, and 14 bases lay in between. In DNA, the CDR3 is TGTGCCAGCAGCCCGATGGGGGGAACTCAGCCCCAGCATTTT. Protein sequence: CASSPMGGTQPQHF.

The V and J genes are TRBV4-3 and TRBJ2-7; D tentatively reads TRBD1 or TRBD2 (6 bases each). This CDR3 contains 15 residues. V was trimmed by 1 base and J by 4 bases, leaving 14 bases between them. Looked up from germline, CDR1 is LGHNA and CDR2 is YSLEER. CDR3 sequence reads: CASSQAIGGGYEQYF. CDR3 coding DNA: TGCGCCAGCAGCCAAGCCATCGGAGGGGGGTACGAGCAGTACTTC.

As concerns this clonotype: One junction end disagrees with the germline gene, perhaps due to a read error. The chain combines TRBV4-1 with TRBJ2-7, with D perhaps matching TRBD2 (6 bases). The CDR3 spans 13 residues. From germline, CDR1 is MGHRA and CDR2 YSYEKL. CDR3 nucleotides: TGCACCAGCAGCGGCGGGACCGCCTACGAGCAGTACTTC. Its translation: CTSSGGTAYEQYF.

This clonotype has a single count. Its ends do not fully match the called genes, so a read error is possible. The CDR3: CASTKDRERAKNVQYF. The CDR3 DNA follows: TGTGCCAGCACGAAAGACAGGGAGAGGGCCAAAAACGTTCAGTACTTC. The rearrangement links TRBV18 to TRBJ2-4; TRBD1 matches at 7 bases. Germline lookup yields CDR1 KGHSH and CDR2 LQKENI. The CDR3 covers 16 residues. Based on the CDR3 plus reference TRBV18 and TRBJ2-4, the full variable domain is NAGVMQNPRHLVRRRGQEARLRCSPMKGHSHVYWYRQLPEEGLKFMVYLQKENIIDESGMPKERFSAEFPKEGPSILRIQQVVRGDSAAYFCASTKDRERAKNVQYFGAGTRLSVL.

The chain links TRBV4-3 to TRBJ1-6; no clear D gene. Deletions cut 0 bases from V and 0 bases from J, with 9 bases between. Germline CDR1 and CDR2: LGHNA and YSLEER. The CDR3 extends over 17 amino acids. DNA for the CDR3: TGCGCCAGCAGCCAAGACCGCCGGAGCTCCTATAATTCACCCCTCCACTTT. Its protein is CASSQDRRSSYNSPLHF.

This clonotype has a count of ten or more. This rearrangement joins TRBV28 to TRBJ2-3; 10 positions match TRBD1. Germline values: CDR1 MDHEN, CDR2 SYDVKM. Unmatched junction bases numbered 4, after V lost 3 bases and J lost 4 bases. This CDR3 comprises 15 residues. The CDR3: CASSFTGQGADTQYF. The CDR3 DNA reads TGTGCCAGCAGTTTTACAGGACAGGGGGCAGATACGCAGTATTTT.

The rearrangement links TRBV19 to TRBJ1-1; no definite D call. Germline V gene data show CDR1 as LNHDA and CDR2 as SQIVND (reference sequence). The CDR3 consists of 17 residues. Between the trimmed V and J ends, which lost 3 bases and 0 bases, there was a span of 17 bases. The DNA of the CDR3 is TGTGCCAGTAGTATTCGGGCAACGAGGTACATGAACACTGAAGCTTTCTTT. The encoded protein is CASSIRATRYMNTEAFF.

On this clonotype itself: A much larger clone lies one base from this, so it may be a read error. J is TRBJ1-2 and V is TRBV7-2; D is unclear. From germline, CDR1 is SGHTA and CDR2 FQGNSA. The CDR3 contains 11 residues. Trimming took off 8 bases at V and 4 bases at J, with 8 bases between the two ends. The CDR3 is CASGSGYGYTF. CDR3 bases: TGTGCCAGCGGCTCCGGCTATGGCTACACCTTC.

A few counts support this clonotype. The rearrangement joins TRBV5-1 to TRBJ2-7; 7 nucleotides align to TRBD2. Germline values: CDR1 SGHRS, CDR2 YFSETQ. V shed 0 bases and J 0 bases; nucleotides not matched to a gene: 6. This CDR3 is 16 amino acids long. Here the CDR3 reads CASSLVGGGFSYEQYF. CDR3 in DNA: TGCGCCAGCAGCTTGGTGGGCGGGGGTTTCTCCTACGAGCAGTACTTC.

This clonotype was seen at least ten times. The chain carries TRBV4-3 and TRBJ2-5, with 10 bases that match TRBD2. The CDR3 is 18 amino acids. Trimming cost V 0 bases and J 4 bases; bases outside gene matches: 11. Germline values: CDR1 LGHNA, CDR2 YSLEER. CDR3 sequence: CASSQDPSLAGEVETQYF. As DNA, the CDR3 is TGCGCCAGCAGCCAAGATCCGTCCCTAGCGGGGGAGGTAGAGACCCAGTACTTC.

This clonotype was found many times. This sequence joins TRBV9 and TRBJ2-7; maybe TRBD2 (6 bases). The ends were cut back, 4 bases at V and 5 bases at J, with 16 bases in the middle. The CDR3 has 14 amino acids. Germline V gives CDR1 SGDLS, CDR2 YYNGEE. The CDR3: CASSPSWRGNEQYF. CDR3 DNA: TGTGCCAGCAGCCCCTCGTGGCGGGGAAACGAGCAGTACTTC. Full variable domain (rest looked up from reference TRBV9 and TRBJ2-7): DSGVTQTPKHLITATGQRVTLRCSPRSGDLSVYWYQQSLDQGLQFLIQYYNGEERAKGNILERFSAQQFPDLHSELNLSSLELGDSALYFCASSPSWRGNEQYFGPGTRLTVT.

As to this clonotype: One end of the junction does not line up with germline, which may come from a read error. The chain employs TRBV4-1 and TRBJ1-1; D remains unclear. Germline V gene data show CDR1 as MGHRA and CDR2 as YSYEKL. The CDR3 runs to 15 residues. The CDR3 sequence: CANSQDRQMGTEAFF. The CDR3 DNA sequence: TGCGCCAACAGCCAAGATCGCCAGATGGGCACTGAAGCTTTCTTT.

This clonotype showed up many times. This chain uses TRBV5-8 with TRBJ1-1; D call uncertain. V shed 7 bases and J shed 0 bases, with 7 bases lying between them. CDR3 length: 12 amino acids. The germline V gene encodes CDR1 SGHTS and CDR2 YDEGEE. The CDR3 DNA is TGTGCCAGCGGAATTATGAACACTGAAGCTTTCTTT. It codes for CASGIMNTEAFF.

As for this clonotype: A clone one base away is much larger, so this may be a read error. The genes are TRBV27 and TRBJ1-5; D is undetermined. The germline V and J ends were trimmed by 4 bases and 1 base, with 11 bases remaining between them. CDR1 is MNHEY and CDR2 is SMNVEV in the germline V gene (reference sequence). The CDR3 has 15 amino acids. The CDR3 DNA reads TGTGCCAGCAGTTACTGGGAGGGAAGCAATCAGCCCCAGCATTTT. Translated, it gives CASSYWEGSNQPQHF.

J is TRBJ2-1 and V is TRBV4-3; 9 bases fit TRBD2. CDR1 is LGHNA, CDR2 YSLEER, per germline. CDR3 length equals 18 residues. The ends lost 0 bases at V and 4 bases at J; junction bases unmatched: 10. The DNA for the CDR3 is TGCGCCAGCAGCCAAGAAGGTAGCGGGAGAGGGGATTACAATGAGCAGTTCTTC. This encodes CASSQEGSGRGDYNEQFF.

Only a few counts were recorded for this clonotype. This sequence joins TRBV13 and TRBJ2-2; D unclear. Deletions cut 0 bases from V and 7 bases from J, with 9 bases between. Germline V gene sequence: CDR1 PRHDT, CDR2 FYEKMQ (reference sequence). The CDR3 totals 14 residues. CDR3 nucleotides: TGTGCCAGCAGCTTAGGGCTAATCGGCGGGGAGCTGTTTTTT. Encoded protein: CASSLGLIGGELFF.

This clonotype was seen at least ten times. The chain is built from TRBV6-6 and TRBJ2-7; tentative D call: TRBD1 (6 bases). CDR3 length: 16 amino acids. Germline V CDR1 and CDR2: MNHNY, SVGAGI (reference sequence). V shed 5 bases and J shed 0 bases, with 17 bases lying between them. The CDR3: CASSTGGGGHSYEQYF. The CDR3 DNA reads TGTGCCAGCAGTACGGGTGGGGGCGGGCACTCCTACGAGCAGTACTTC.

This clonotype was detected many times. V is TRBV30 and J is TRBJ2-1; the match to TRBD2 covers 15 bases. Germline CDR1 and CDR2: GTSNPN and SVGIG (reference sequence). After removal of 4 bases from V and 0 bases from J, the junction contained 7 bases not matched to a gene. This CDR3 comprises 18 residues. CDR3 in amino acids: CAWTRGLAGGSSYNEQFF. CDR3 nucleotides: TGTGCCTGGACCAGGGGACTAGCGGGGGGAAGCTCCTACAATGAGCAGTTCTTC. Full variable domain (rest looked up from reference TRBV30 and TRBJ2-1): SQTIHQWPATLVQPVGSPLSLECTVEGTSNPNLYWYRQAAGRGLQLLFYSVGIGQISSEVPQNLSASRPQDRQFILSSKKLLLSDSGFYLCAWTRGLAGGSSYNEQFFGPGTRLTVL.

The chain recombines TRBV4-1 with TRBJ1-1, with 7 bases that match TRBD1. CDR3 length: 17 amino acids. Germline lookup yields CDR1 MGHRA and CDR2 YSYEKL. The V and J ends lost 0 bases and 8 bases, in that order; junction bases with no gene match: 15. The CDR3 nucleotides read TGCGCCAGCAGCCAAGATCGGGTCAACTTGGGACAGCTCGAAGCTTTCTTT. Its translation is CASSQDRVNLGQLEAFF.

This clonotype was observed at least ten times. This rearrangement joins TRBV7-2 to TRBJ1-4, with unresolved D. CDR1 and CDR2 (germline): SGHTA, FQGNSA. The V and J ends lost 2 bases and 5 bases respectively, with 12 bases between them. The CDR3 runs to 15 residues. This CDR3 is CASSLLGYLNEKLFF. In DNA, the CDR3 is TGTGCCAGCAGCTTATTGGGTTACCTAAATGAAAAACTGTTTTTT.

This clonotype showed up just a few times. The chain joins TRBV25-1 to TRBJ1-6; TRBD1 is a possible D gene (5 bases). Trimming left V 10 bases short and J 5 bases short, with 9 bases between. The CDR3 has 12 residues. The germline CDR1 and CDR2 sequences are MGHDK and SYGVNS. The chain's CDR3 is CATGGNNSPLHF. The CDR3 region has the DNA TGTGCCACCGGGGGGAATAATTCACCCCTCCACTTT.

On this clonotype: This may be a read error: a much more frequent sequence differs by one nucleotide. This CDR3 is missing its conserved last phenylalanine or tryptophan, likely due to a read error. The rearrangement joins TRBV7-9 to TRBJ1-1, with TRBD1 as a possible D gene (6 bases). With 3 bases removed from V and 6 bases from J, the gap between germline ends came to 11 bases. This CDR3 comprises 13 residues. Germline V gene data show CDR1 as SEHNR and CDR2 as FQNEAQ (reference sequence). The DNA for the CDR3 is TGTGCCAGCAGCTTTGCCAGGGGCCCTGAAGCTTTCTCT. Encoded protein: CASSFARGPEAFS.

This clonotype was detected once. The junction departs from germline at one end; a sequencing error may be responsible. V and J are TRBV6-1 and TRBJ2-5; D not certain. From germline, CDR1 is MNHNS and CDR2 SASEGT. The CDR3 has 11 residues. The CDR3 loop reads CANSEEPYTDF. CDR3 sequence (DNA): TGTGCCAACAGTGAGGAGCCCTATACGGACTTC.

This rearrangement joins TRBV7-8 to TRBJ2-1, with D unresolved. CDR3 length: 11 amino acids. Looked up from germline, CDR1 is SGHVS and CDR2 is FQNEAQ. Trimming shortened V by 8 bases and J by 6 bases, and 8 bases separated the two germline ends. The CDR3 DNA reads TGTGCCAGCGGCCTACCCAATGAGCAGTTCTTC. Translation gives CASGLPNEQFF.

This rearrangement joins TRBV19 to TRBJ2-2; weak D call: TRBD1 (5 bases). The CDR3 extends over 12 amino acids. Germline lookup yields CDR1 LNHDA and CDR2 SQIVND (reference sequence). With 5 bases removed from V and 9 bases from J, the gap between germline ends came to 10 bases. CDR3 loop: CASSEGVRELFF. In nucleotides, the CDR3 is TGTGCCAGTAGTGAAGGGGTACGGGAGCTGTTTTTT.